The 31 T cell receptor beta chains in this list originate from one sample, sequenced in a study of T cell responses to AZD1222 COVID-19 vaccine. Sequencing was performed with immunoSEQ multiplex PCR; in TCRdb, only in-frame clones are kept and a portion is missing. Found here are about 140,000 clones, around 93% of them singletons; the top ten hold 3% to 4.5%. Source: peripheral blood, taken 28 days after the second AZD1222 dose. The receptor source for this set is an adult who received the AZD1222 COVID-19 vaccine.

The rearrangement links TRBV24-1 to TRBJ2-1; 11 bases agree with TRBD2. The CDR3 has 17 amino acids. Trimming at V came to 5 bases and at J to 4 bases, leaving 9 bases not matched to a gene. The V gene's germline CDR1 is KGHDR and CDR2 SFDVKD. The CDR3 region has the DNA TGTGCCACCAGTGCTCACACCGGGACTAGCGGTTACAATGAGCAGTTCTTC. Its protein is CATSAHTGTSGYNEQFF.

DNA for the CDR3: TGCGCCAGCAGGGACGGACTAGCGGGTTTCGATGAGCAGTTCTTC. It specifies CASRDGLAGFDEQFF. The V call is TRBV5-1, the J call TRBJ2-1; TRBD2 aligns across 11 bases. J lost 8 bases, V lost 5 bases, and 9 bases had no gene match. There are 15 residues in the CDR3. Germline V gene sequence: CDR1 SGHRS, CDR2 YFSETQ.

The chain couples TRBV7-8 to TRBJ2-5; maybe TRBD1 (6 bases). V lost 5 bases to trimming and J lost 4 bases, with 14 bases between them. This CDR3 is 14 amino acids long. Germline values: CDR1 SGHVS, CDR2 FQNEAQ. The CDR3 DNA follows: TGTGCCAGCAGCGCACACAGGGATGGAGAGACCCAGTACTTC. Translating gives CASSAHRDGETQYF.

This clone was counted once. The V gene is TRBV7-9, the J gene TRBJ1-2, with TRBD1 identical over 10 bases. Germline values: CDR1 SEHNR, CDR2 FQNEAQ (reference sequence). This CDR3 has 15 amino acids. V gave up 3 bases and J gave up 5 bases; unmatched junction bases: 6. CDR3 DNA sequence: TGTGCCAGCAGCTTCGGGACAGGGGACCCTTATGGCTACACCTTC. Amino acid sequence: CASSFGTGDPYGYTF. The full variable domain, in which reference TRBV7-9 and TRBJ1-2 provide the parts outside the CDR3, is DTGVSQNPRHKITKRGQNVTFRCDPISEHNRLYWYRQTLGQGPEFLTYFQNEAQLEKSRLLSDRFSAERPKGSFSTLEIQRTEQGDSAMYLCASSFGTGDPYGYTFGSGTRLTVV.

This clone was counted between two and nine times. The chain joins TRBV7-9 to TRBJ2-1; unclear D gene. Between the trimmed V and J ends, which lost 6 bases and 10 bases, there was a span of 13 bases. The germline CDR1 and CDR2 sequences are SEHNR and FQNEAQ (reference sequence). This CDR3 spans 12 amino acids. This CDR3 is CASSFVSREQFF. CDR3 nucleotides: TGTGCCAGCAGTTTTGTTAGCAGGGAGCAGTTCTTC.

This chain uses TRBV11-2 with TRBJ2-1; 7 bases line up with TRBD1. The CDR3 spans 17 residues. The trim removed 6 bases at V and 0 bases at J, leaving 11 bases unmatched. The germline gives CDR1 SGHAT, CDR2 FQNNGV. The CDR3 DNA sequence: TGTGCCAGCAGAACAACAGGGGCCCTGACCTCCTACAATGAGCAGTTCTTC. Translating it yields CASRTTGALTSYNEQFF.

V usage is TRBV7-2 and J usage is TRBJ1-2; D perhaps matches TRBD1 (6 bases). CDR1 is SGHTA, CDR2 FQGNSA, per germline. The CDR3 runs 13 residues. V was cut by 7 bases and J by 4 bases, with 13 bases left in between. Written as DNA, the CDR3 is TGTGCCAGCACCTCACAGGGAGGCTATGGCTACACCTTC. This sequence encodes CASTSQGGYGYTF.

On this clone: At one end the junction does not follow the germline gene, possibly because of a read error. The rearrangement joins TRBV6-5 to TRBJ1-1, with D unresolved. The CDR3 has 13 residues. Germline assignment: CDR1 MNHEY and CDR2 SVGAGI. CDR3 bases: TGTGCAAGCAGAGCAGGCTTGAACACTGAAGCTTTCTTT. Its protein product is CASRAGLNTEAFF.

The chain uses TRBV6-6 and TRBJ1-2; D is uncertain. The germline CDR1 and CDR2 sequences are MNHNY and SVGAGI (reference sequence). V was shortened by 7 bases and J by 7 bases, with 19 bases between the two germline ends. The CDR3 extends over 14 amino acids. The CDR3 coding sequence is TGTGCCAGCACCTTCTCCCCCGGGGTGGCTGGCTACACCTTC. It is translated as CASTFSPGVAGYTF.

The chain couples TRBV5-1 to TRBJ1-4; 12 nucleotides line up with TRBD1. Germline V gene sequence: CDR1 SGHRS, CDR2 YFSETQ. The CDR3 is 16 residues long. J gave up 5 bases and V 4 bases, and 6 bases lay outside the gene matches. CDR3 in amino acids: CASSPPGTGGNEKLFF. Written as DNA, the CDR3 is TGCGCCAGCAGCCCGCCCGGGACAGGGGGCAATGAAAAACTGTTTTTT.

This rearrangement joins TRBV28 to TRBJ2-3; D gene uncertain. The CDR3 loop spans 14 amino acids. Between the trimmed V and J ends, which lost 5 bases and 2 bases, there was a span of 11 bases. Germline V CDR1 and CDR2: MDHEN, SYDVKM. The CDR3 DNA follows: TGTGCCAGCAGTGCCCCGGGCAACACAGATACGCAGTATTTT. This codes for CASSAPGNTDTQYF.

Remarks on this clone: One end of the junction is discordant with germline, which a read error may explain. CDR3 sequence (DNA): TGTGCCAGCAGCTCACCTCCATGGGGACAGAGGGTCCCCTCCTTC. Protein sequence: CASSSPPWGQRVPSF. This rearrangement joins TRBV9 to TRBJ1-2; 7 bases map to TRBD1. This CDR3 contains 15 residues. Germline-derived CDR1 and CDR2 are SGDLS and YYNGEE.

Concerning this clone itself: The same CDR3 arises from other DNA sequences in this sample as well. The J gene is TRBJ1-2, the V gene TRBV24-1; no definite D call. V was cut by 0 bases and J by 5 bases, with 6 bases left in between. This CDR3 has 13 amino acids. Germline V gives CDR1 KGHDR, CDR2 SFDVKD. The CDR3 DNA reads TGTGCCACCAGTGATTTGGGCGGATATGGCTACACCTTC. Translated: CATSDLGGYGYTF.

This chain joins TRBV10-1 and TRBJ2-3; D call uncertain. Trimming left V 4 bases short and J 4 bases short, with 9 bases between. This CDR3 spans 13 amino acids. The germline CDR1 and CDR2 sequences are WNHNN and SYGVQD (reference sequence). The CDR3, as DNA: TGCGCCAGCAGTGGGTCATGGGCAGATACGCAGTATTTT. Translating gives CASSGSWADTQYF.

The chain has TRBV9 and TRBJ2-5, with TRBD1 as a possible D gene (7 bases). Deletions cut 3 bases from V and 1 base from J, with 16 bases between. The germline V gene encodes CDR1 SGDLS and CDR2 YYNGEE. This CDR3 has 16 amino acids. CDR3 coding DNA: TGTGCCAGCAGCGCTCAGGGGGGTCCCCTCCAAGAGACCCAGTACTTC. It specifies CASSAQGGPLQETQYF.

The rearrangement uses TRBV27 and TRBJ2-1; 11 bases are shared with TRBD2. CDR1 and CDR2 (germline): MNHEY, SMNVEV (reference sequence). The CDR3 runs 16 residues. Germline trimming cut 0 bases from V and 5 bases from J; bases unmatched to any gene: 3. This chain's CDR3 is CASSLSGTSGNNEQFF. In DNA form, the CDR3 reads TGTGCCAGCAGTTTATCGGGGACTAGCGGCAACAATGAGCAGTTCTTC.

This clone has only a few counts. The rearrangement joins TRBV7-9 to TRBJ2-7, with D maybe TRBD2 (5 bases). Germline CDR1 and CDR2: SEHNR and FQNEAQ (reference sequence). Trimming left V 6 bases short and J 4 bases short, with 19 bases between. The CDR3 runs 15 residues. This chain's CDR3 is CASRPRGPRAYEQYF. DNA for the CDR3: TGTGCCAGCAGACCCCGGGGTCCCCGGGCGTACGAGCAGTACTTC.

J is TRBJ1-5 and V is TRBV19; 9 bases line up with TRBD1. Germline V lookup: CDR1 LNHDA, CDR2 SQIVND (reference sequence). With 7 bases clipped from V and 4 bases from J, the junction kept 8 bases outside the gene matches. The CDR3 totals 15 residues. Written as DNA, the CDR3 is TGTGCCAGTAACCCGGACAGGGGCGGAAATCAGCCCCAGCATTTT. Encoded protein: CASNPDRGGNQPQHF.

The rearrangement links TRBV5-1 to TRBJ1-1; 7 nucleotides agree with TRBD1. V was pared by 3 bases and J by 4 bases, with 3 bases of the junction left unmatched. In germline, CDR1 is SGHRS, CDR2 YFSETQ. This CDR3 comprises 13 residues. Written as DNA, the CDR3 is TGCGCCAGCAGCTCGCAGGGGGGCACTGAAGCTTTCTTT. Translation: CASSSQGGTEAFF.

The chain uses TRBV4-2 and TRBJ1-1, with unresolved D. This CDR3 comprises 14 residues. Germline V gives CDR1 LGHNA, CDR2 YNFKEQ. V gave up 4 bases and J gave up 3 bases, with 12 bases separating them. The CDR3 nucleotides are TGTGCCAGCAGCCCCCAACCGGAGTACACTGAAGCTTTCTTT. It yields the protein CASSPQPEYTEAFF.

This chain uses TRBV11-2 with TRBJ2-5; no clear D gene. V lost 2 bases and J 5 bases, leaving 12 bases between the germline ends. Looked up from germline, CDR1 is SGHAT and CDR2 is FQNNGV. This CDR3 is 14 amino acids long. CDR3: CASSLLLTAETQYF. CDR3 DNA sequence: TGTGCCAGCAGCTTACTTTTAACAGCCGAGACCCAGTACTTC.

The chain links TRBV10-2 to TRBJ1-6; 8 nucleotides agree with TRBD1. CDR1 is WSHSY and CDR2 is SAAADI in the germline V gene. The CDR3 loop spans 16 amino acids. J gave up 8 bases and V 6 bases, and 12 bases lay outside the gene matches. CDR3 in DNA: TGCGCCAGCAGACGATGGACTCAGGGGGCGGATTCACCCCTCCACTTT. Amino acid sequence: CASRRWTQGADSPLHF.

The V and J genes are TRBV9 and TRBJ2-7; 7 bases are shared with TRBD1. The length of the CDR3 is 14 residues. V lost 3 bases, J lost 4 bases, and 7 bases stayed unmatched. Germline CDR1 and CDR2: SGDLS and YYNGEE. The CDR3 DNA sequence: TGTGCCAGCAGCGACAACAGGGGCGGGTACGAGCAGTACTTC. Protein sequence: CASSDNRGGYEQYF.

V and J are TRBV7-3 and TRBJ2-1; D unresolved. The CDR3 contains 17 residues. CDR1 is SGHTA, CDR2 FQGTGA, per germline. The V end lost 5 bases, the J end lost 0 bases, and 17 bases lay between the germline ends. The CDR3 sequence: CASSPRSARSSYNEQFF. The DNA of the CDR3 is TGTGCCAGCAGCCCACGTAGTGCAAGAAGCTCCTACAATGAGCAGTTCTTC.

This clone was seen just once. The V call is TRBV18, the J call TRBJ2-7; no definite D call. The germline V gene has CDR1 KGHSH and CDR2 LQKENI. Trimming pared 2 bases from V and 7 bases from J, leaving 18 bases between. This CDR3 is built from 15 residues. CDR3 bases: TGTGCCAGCTCACCATATTACAACCCGACTCGGGAGCAGTACTTC. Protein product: CASSPYYNPTREQYF.

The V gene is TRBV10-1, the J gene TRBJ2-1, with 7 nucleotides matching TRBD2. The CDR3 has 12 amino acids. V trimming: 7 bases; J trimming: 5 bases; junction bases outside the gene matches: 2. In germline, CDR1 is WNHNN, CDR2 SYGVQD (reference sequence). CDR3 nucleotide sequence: TGCGCCAGCACTAGCGGAGACAATGAGCAGTTCTTC. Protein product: CASTSGDNEQFF.

The CDR3 sequence is CASSLTGYYGYTF. The CDR3 nucleotides read TGTGCCAGCAGTTTAACAGGATACTATGGCTACACCTTC. This chain connects TRBV28 to TRBJ1-2; a possible D gene is TRBD1 (5 bases). The CDR3 covers 13 residues. Germline loops: CDR1 MDHEN, CDR2 SYDVKM. Trimming took 2 bases from V and 3 from J, leaving 7 bases between them.

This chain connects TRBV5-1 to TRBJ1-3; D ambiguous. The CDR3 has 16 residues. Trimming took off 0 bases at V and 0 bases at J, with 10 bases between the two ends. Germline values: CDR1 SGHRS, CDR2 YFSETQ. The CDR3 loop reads CASSLVPGSSGNTIYF. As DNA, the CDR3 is TGCGCCAGCAGCTTGGTACCCGGGAGCTCTGGAAACACCATATATTTT. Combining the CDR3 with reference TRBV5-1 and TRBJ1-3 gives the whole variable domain KAGVTQTPRYLIKTRGQQVTLSCSPISGHRSVSWYQQTPGQGLQFLFEYFSETQRNKGNFPGRFSGRQFSNSRSEMNVSTLELGDSALYLCASSLVPGSSGNTIYFGEGSWLTVV.

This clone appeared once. DNA for the CDR3: TGTGCCAGCAGCTTAAAAACGTCGGGCAGCACAGATACGCAGTATTTT. It encodes CASSLKTSGSTDTQYF. The V call is TRBV7-9, the J call TRBJ2-3; D is undetermined. The germline CDR1 and CDR2 sequences are SEHNR and FQNEAQ (reference sequence). V was clipped by 2 bases and J by 0 bases, with 12 bases between them. The CDR3 runs to 16 residues.

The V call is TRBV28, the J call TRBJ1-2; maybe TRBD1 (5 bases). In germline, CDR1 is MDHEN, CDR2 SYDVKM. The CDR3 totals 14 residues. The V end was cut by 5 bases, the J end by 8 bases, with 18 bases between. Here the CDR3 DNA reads TGTGCCAGCAGTGCCGTACCAGGGATCGGCGGCTACACCTTC. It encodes CASSAVPGIGGYTF.

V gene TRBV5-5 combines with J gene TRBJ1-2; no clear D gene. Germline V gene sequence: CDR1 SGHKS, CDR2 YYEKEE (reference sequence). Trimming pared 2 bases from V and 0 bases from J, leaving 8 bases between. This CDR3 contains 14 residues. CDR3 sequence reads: CASSFRGTNYGYTF. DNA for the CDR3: TGTGCCAGCAGCTTTCGCGGAACTAACTATGGCTACACCTTC.